Shown below are 17 T cell receptor beta chains from a single sample sequenced in a study of sequential checkpoint blockade in melanoma (dated by TCRdb to between 2017 and 2020). Read against the paper, the sample's treatment or condition label means: randomized to nivolumab then ipilimumab (arm A) or the reverse (arm B). Library creation used the immunoSEQ multiplex PCR assay. This immuneACCESS table, as held by TCRdb, lists in-frame sequences with V and J called but not all clones. Of the missing ones, under half trace to an unresolved V gene in checked studies; the others have no known cause. The sample yields roughly 6,300 clones; approximately 50% were counted once. Of the sample, 45% is held by the ten largest clones. The sample consisted of CD8+ T cells sorted from blood (inferred from file names), taken from a patient given nivolumab and ipilimumab in sequence. The receptors stem from a human donor with melanoma.

This chain uses TRBV9 with TRBJ2-1; TRBD2 matches at 13 bases. After removal of 3 bases from V and 7 bases from J, the junction contained 4 bases not matched to a gene. CDR3 length: 15 residues. Per germline, CDR1 SGDLS and CDR2 YYNGEE. DNA of the CDR3: TGTGCCAGCAGCGCAACTAGCGGGAGGGGAAATGAGCAGTTCTTC. It translates to CASSATSGRGNEQFF. Complete variable domain (other parts from reference TRBV9 and TRBJ2-1): DSGVTQTPKHLITATGQRVTLRCSPRSGDLSVYWYQQSLDQGLQFLIQYYNGEERAKGNILERFSAQQFPDLHSELNLSSLELGDSALYFCASSATSGRGNEQFFGPGTRLTVL.

The J gene is TRBJ2-5, the V gene TRBV7-9; 8 bases fit TRBD2. Losses at the gene ends were 1 base for V and 1 base for J; bases not matched to a gene: 8. CDR1 is SEHNR and CDR2 is FQNEAQ in the germline V gene (reference sequence). CDR3 size: 17 residues. CDR3 sequence (DNA): TGTGCCAGCAGCTTAGAGTTCGGGAGCGGGGGCCAAGAGACCCAGTACTTC. Its translation is CASSLEFGSGGQETQYF.

The chain joins TRBV15 to TRBJ2-3; D call uncertain. Trimming shortened V by 11 bases and J by 2 bases, and 14 bases separated the two germline ends. Germline loops: CDR1 LNHNV, CDR2 YYDKDF (reference sequence). The CDR3 loop spans 13 amino acids. The DNA for the CDR3 is TGTGCCTTCGCGTCCGAGAACACAGATACGCAGTATTTT. Residues: CAFASENTDTQYF.

The J gene is TRBJ1-2, the V gene TRBV2; TRBD1 matches 8 bases. Per the germline V gene, CDR1 is SNHLY and CDR2 is FYNNEI. The CDR3 spans 12 residues. The V segment lost 6 bases and the J segment 8 bases; nucleotides outside the gene matches: 5. The CDR3 spells CASRRTGLGYTF. The CDR3 DNA sequence: TGTGCCAGCAGGAGGACAGGGTTGGGCTACACCTTC.

The gene calls are TRBV4-3 and TRBJ2-5, with D maybe TRBD1 (8 bases). The J call may not be correct, given that the DNA end is closer to TRBJ2-7. Germline V gene data show CDR1 as LGHNA and CDR2 as YSLEER. The CDR3 has 15 residues. The CDR3 DNA is TGCGCCAGCAGCGCGACAGGGGACTACGAGTACGAGCAGTACTTC. It yields the protein CASSATGDYEYEQYF.

The V call is TRBV19, the J call TRBJ2-2; 7 positions match TRBD1. The CDR3 runs 12 residues. CDR1 is LNHDA, CDR2 SQIVND, per germline (reference sequence). V was clipped by 9 bases and J by 6 bases; unmatched bases: 4. The DNA of the CDR3 is TGTGCCAGCGACAGGGATCCCGGGGAGCTGTTTTTT. It translates to CASDRDPGELFF.

The chain has TRBV7-2 and TRBJ2-7; TRBD2 matches at 11 bases. CDR3 length equals 14 residues. With V trimmed by 4 bases and J by 3 bases, 2 bases remained unmatched. Germline values: CDR1 SGHTA, CDR2 FQGNSA. The CDR3 here is CASSSSGRNYEQYF. The CDR3 DNA reads as TGTGCCAGCAGCTCTAGCGGGAGGAACTACGAGCAGTACTTC. The complete variable domain, with remaining parts taken from reference TRBV7-2 and TRBJ2-7, reads GAGVSQSPSNKVTEKGKDVELRCDPISGHTALYWYRQSLGQGLEFLIYFQGNSAPDKSGLPSDRFSAERTGGSVSTLTIQRTQQEDSAVYLCASSSSGRNYEQYFGPGTRLTVT.

Worth noting for this clone: A junction end diverges from the germline sequence, so it may reflect a read error. The V and J genes are TRBV6-6 and TRBJ1-1; possibly TRBD1 for D (6 bases). The CDR3 extends over 14 amino acids. CDR1 MNHNY and CDR2 SVGAGI come from the germline V gene (reference sequence). The CDR3 sequence: CASSYPTGNAEAFF. The CDR3 DNA sequence: TGTGCCAGCAGTTACCCAACAGGGAACGCTGAAGCTTTCTTT.

The genes are TRBV4-3 and TRBJ2-7; TRBD2 is a possible D gene (5 bases). Germline V gene sequence: CDR1 LGHNA, CDR2 YSLEER. The CDR3 covers 15 residues. Trimming shortened V by 1 base and J by 3 bases, and 13 bases separated the two germline ends. The CDR3 DNA is TGCGCCAGCAGCCAAGTCTCGGGAACACTCTACGAGCAGTACTTC. It specifies CASSQVSGTLYEQYF.

This chain connects TRBV9 to TRBJ1-4; D remains unclear. The CDR3 runs to 15 residues. CDR1 is SGDLS, CDR2 YYNGEE, per germline. V lost 0 bases and J lost 0, with 6 bases in between. The CDR3 DNA reads as TGTGCCAGCAGCGTAGAGCAGGCAACTAATGAAAAACTGTTTTTT. Translated, it gives CASSVEQATNEKLFF.

The gene calls are TRBV4-2 and TRBJ2-1; tentatively, D is TRBD2 (6 bases). Trimming took off 0 bases at V and 4 bases at J, with 10 bases between the two ends. Germline V lookup: CDR1 LGHNA, CDR2 YNFKEQ. CDR3 length equals 15 residues. The CDR3 nucleotides read TGTGCCAGCAGCCAAGAGCGGGACTGGTACAATGAGCAGTTCTTC. It translates to CASSQERDWYNEQFF.

The chain is built from TRBV30 and TRBJ2-7, with D tentatively TRBD1 (6 bases). Trimming removed 3 bases at V and 3 bases at J, with 15 bases between. The CDR3 loop spans 14 amino acids. The germline gives CDR1 GTSNPN, CDR2 SVGIG (reference sequence). The CDR3: CAWRARTDNYEQYF. The CDR3 DNA sequence: TGTGCCTGGAGAGCCCGGACAGACAACTACGAGCAGTACTTC.

This clone counts as medium-sized (0.01 to 0.1%). The chain carries TRBV7-9 and TRBJ2-7; 7 nucleotides align to TRBD1. J gave up 7 bases and V 6 bases, and 9 bases lay outside the gene matches. Germline values: CDR1 SEHNR, CDR2 FQNEAQ (reference sequence). The CDR3 has 13 amino acids. CDR3 DNA sequence: TGTGCCAGCAGTCGGACAGGCCCCGGGGAGCAGTACTTC. Translated: CASSRTGPGEQYF.

This clone has just a few counts. The chain employs TRBV9 and TRBJ2-6; D perhaps matches TRBD2 (5 bases). With 2 bases removed from V and 4 bases from J, the gap between germline ends came to 10 bases. CDR3 size: 15 residues. CDR1 and CDR2 (germline): SGDLS, YYNGEE. The CDR3 spells CASSVSGLGANVLTF. The CDR3 DNA follows: TGTGCCAGCAGCGTCTCGGGGTTAGGGGCCAACGTCCTGACTTTC. Filled out from reference TRBV9 and TRBJ2-6, the complete variable domain reads DSGVTQTPKHLITATGQRVTLRCSPRSGDLSVYWYQQSLDQGLQFLIQYYNGEERAKGNILERFSAQQFPDLHSELNLSSLELGDSALYFCASSVSGLGANVLTFGAGSRLTVL.

This clone was observed a handful of times. V and J are TRBV7-6 and TRBJ1-4; D perhaps matches TRBD1 (6 bases). V was cut by 1 base and J by 6 bases, with 15 bases left in between. The CDR3 is 16 amino acids. Germline CDR1 and CDR2: SGHVS and FNYEAQ. The CDR3 spells CASSLDPRGFDEKLFF. The CDR3 DNA reads as TGTGCCAGCAGCTTAGACCCCAGGGGCTTCGATGAAAAACTGTTTTTT.

The sample holds a few counts of this clone. V usage is TRBV4-3 and J usage is TRBJ1-4; perhaps TRBD1 as D (5 bases). Germline CDR1 is LGHNA and CDR2 is YSLEER. The CDR3 consists of 18 residues. Trimming cost V 0 bases and J 3 bases, with 17 bases left between them. The CDR3: CASSQDTPPTVSNEKLFF. CDR3 nucleotides: TGCGCCAGCAGCCAAGATACCCCCCCGACAGTATCTAATGAAAAACTGTTTTTT.

V gene TRBV7-9 combines with J gene TRBJ1-2; the D is unclear. V lost 5 bases, J lost 8 bases, and 9 bases lay in between. This CDR3 comprises 11 residues. In germline, CDR1 is SEHNR, CDR2 FQNEAQ (reference sequence). The CDR3 spells CASSLAWGYTF. CDR3 in DNA: TGTGCCAGCAGCCTGGCCTGGGGCTACACCTTC.